Listed below are T cell receptor beta chains from one sample, sequenced in a study of shared clonotypes between healthy human individuals. The protocol was immunoSEQ multiplex PCR, while the TCRdb copy is restricted to in-frame clones and leaves out a portion. The sample contains 1,500,000 or so clones, over 95% of which appear only once. Sample: naive CD4+ T cells sorted from blood. Every receptor here comes from a man aged 25-40 years in good health. The CDR3 runs from the conserved cysteine through the conserved F or W. The D gene is left open where the match is weak. Only some rows state a clone size, as once, few, many or a class for expanded clones.

cdr3_aa	cdr3_nt	d_call	v_call	j_call	clone_size
CATSRDPTGTDTQYF	TGTGCCACCAGCAGAGATCCAACGGGCACAGATACGCAGTATTTT	NA	TRBV15	TRBJ2-3	NA
CASSSRGQQTEAFF	TGCGCCAGCAGCTCCCGAGGGCAGCAAACTGAAGCTTTCTTT	NA	TRBV5-1	TRBJ1-1	NA
CASSTTVGETQYF	TGTGCCAGCAGCACCACTGTGGGCGAGACCCAGTACTTC	NA	TRBV7-9	TRBJ2-5	NA
CASSLGTGHTANQPQHF	TGTGCCAGCAGCTTAGGGACAGGACACACTGCCAATCAGCCCCAGCATTTT	TRBD1	TRBV7-9	TRBJ1-5	NA
CASSSLAQYHTDTQYF	TGCGCCAGCAGCTCCCTGGCTCAATATCACACAGATACGCAGTATTTT	NA	TRBV4-3	TRBJ2-3	NA
CASSLWDETGVGEQYF	TGTGCCAGCAGTTTGTGGGATGAGACAGGGGTGGGCGAGCAGTACTTC	TRBD1	TRBV28	TRBJ2-7	NA
CASSRDTSYEQYF	TGCGCCAGCAGCCGGGACACCTCCTACGAGCAGTACTTC	NA	TRBV10-2	TRBJ2-7	NA
CASSPAGFYGYTF	TGTGCCAGCAGTCCGGCAGGGTTCTATGGCTACACCTTC	NA	TRBV28	TRBJ1-2	once
CASRSAGRDTEAFF	TGTGCCAGCAGATCTGCGGGGCGGGACACTGAAGCTTTCTTT	NA	TRBV28	TRBJ1-1	NA
CASSLGLAGPEQYF	TGTGCCAGCAGTCTCGGGCTAGCGGGACCCGAGCAGTACTTC	TRBD2	TRBV6-5	TRBJ2-7	NA
CASNFIGTGDHEQYF	TGTGCCAGCAACTTTATCGGGACAGGGGACCACGAGCAGTACTTC	TRBD1	TRBV6-1	TRBJ2-7	NA
CSARDALEQYF	TGCAGTGCTAGAGATGCCCTCGAGCAGTACTTC	NA	TRBV20-1	TRBJ2-7	NA
CSVLGQGADTQYF	TGCAGCGTTCTGGGACAGGGGGCAGATACGCAGTATTTT	TRBD1	TRBV29-1	TRBJ2-3	once
CASSLRDSGREKLFF	TGTGCCAGCAGTCTACGGGACTCGGGGCGGGAAAAACTGTTTTTT	NA	TRBV28	TRBJ1-4	NA
CASSWDGQGSTGELFF	TGCGCCAGCAGCTGGGATGGACAGGGCAGCACCGGGGAGCTGTTTTTT	TRBD1	TRBV5-1	TRBJ2-2	NA
CASSRAVNYGYTF	TGTGCCAGCAGCAGGGCAGTTAACTATGGCTACACCTTC	NA	TRBV6-6	TRBJ1-2	NA
CASSVEQGWYGYTF	TGTGCCAGCAGCGTAGAACAGGGGTGGTATGGCTACACCTTC	TRBD1	TRBV9	TRBJ1-2	NA
CASQEAGGFYSNQPQHF	TGTGCCAGCCAGGAGGCAGGTGGGTTTTATAGCAATCAGCCCCAGCATTTT	NA	TRBV28	TRBJ1-5	once
CASSLARDSSYEQYF	TGTGCCAGCAGCTTAGCTAGGGACAGCTCCTACGAGCAGTACTTC	TRBD1	TRBV7-2	TRBJ2-7	NA
CASSLGPEIIGEQFF	TGTGCCAGCAGCTTGGGACCCGAAATCATCGGTGAGCAGTTCTTC	NA	TRBV5-5	TRBJ2-1	NA
CASSLTGAATNEKLFF	TGTGCCAGCAGCCTGACAGGGGCTGCAACTAATGAAAAACTGTTTTTT	TRBD1	TRBV28	TRBJ1-4	NA
CSVDRREAAEQFF	TGCAGCGTTGACCGGCGGGAGGCCGCTGAGCAGTTCTTC	TRBD2	TRBV29-1	TRBJ2-1	NA
CASFLLSYEQYF	TGTGCCAGCTTCCTACTTTCCTACGAGCAGTACTTC	NA	TRBV18	TRBJ2-7	NA
CASSFQLAGGEQFF	TGTGCCAGCAGCTTTCAGCTAGCGGGTGGCGAGCAGTTCTTC	TRBD2	TRBV5-4	TRBJ2-1	NA
CASSLLIDRRGTQYF	TGTGCCAGCAGCTTGTTGATCGACAGGAGGGGGACCCAGTACTTC	NA	TRBV5-5	TRBJ2-5	NA
CASKGRVIPISSYNEQFF	TGTGCCAGCAAGGGCAGGGTAATCCCAATAAGCTCCTACAATGAGCAGTTCTTC	NA	TRBV27	TRBJ2-1	once
CASQRDSSYEQYF	TGTGCCAGCCAAAGGGACAGCTCCTACGAGCAGTACTTC	TRBD1	TRBV2	TRBJ2-7	NA
CASSQGAVPDEQYF	TGCGCCAGCAGCCAAGGGGCAGTCCCAGACGAGCAGTACTTC	NA	TRBV4-1	TRBJ2-7	NA
CASSPANREQPQHF	TGTGCCAGCAGCCCTGCCAACAGGGAACAGCCCCAGCATTTT	NA	TRBV5-5	TRBJ1-5	NA
CASSARTGYGYTF	TGTGCCAGCAGCGCACGGACAGGGTACGGCTACACCTTC	TRBD1	TRBV9	TRBJ1-2	NA
CASRAGRLYEQYF	TGTGCCAGCAGGGCAGGGCGCCTCTACGAGCAGTACTTC	NA	TRBV6-5	TRBJ2-7	NA
CASSFGAGANEQFF	TGTGCCAGCAGTTTCGGAGCGGGAGCCAATGAGCAGTTCTTC	TRBD2	TRBV28	TRBJ2-1	NA
CAISRLAGGGPYEQYF	TGTGCCATCAGTCGACTAGCGGGAGGGGGGCCCTACGAGCAGTACTTC	TRBD2	TRBV10-3	TRBJ2-7	once
CASSPLGRTSASYEQYF	TGTGCCAGCTCACCCCTAGGCAGGACTAGCGCTTCCTACGAGCAGTACTTC	TRBD2	TRBV18	TRBJ2-7	NA
CWRGHSYNEQFF	TGTTGGCGGGGCCACTCCTACAATGAGCAGTTCTTC	NA	TRBV30	TRBJ2-1	NA
CASSLGGWADTQYF	TGTGCCAGCAGCTTAGGCGGGTGGGCAGATACGCAGTATTTT	NA	TRBV7-2	TRBJ2-3	once
CASSLIQPSNTGELFF	TGTGCCAGCAGCTTAATACAGCCCTCGAACACCGGGGAGCTGTTTTTT	NA	TRBV11-2	TRBJ2-2	NA
CASSRGLRYQETQYF	TGTGCCAGCAGTCGGGGGCTTAGGTACCAAGAGACCCAGTACTTC	NA	TRBV28	TRBJ2-5	NA
CASSIVGTGVEKLFF	TGTGCCAGTAGTATAGTTGGGACAGGGGTCGAAAAACTGTTTTTT	TRBD1	TRBV19	TRBJ1-4	NA
CASSPTPLIRDRNTDTQYF	TGTGCCAGCTCACCGACTCCCCTAATCCGGGACAGAAACACAGATACGCAGTATTTT	TRBD1	TRBV18	TRBJ2-3	NA
CASSFGTTGAQETQYF	TGTGCCAGCAGCTTTGGGACGACAGGTGCCCAAGAGACCCAGTACTTC	NA	TRBV7-6	TRBJ2-5	NA
CASSDLAPNTGELFF	TGTGCCAGCAGTGACTTGGCCCCGAACACCGGGGAGCTGTTTTTT	NA	TRBV2	TRBJ2-2	NA
CASSAPGRNTGELFF	TGTGCCAGCAGCGCCCCGGGACGGAACACCGGGGAGCTGTTTTTT	NA	TRBV11-2	TRBJ2-2	NA
CASSDSWSGGTDTQYF	TGTGCCAGCAGTGATAGTTGGAGCGGGGGCACAGATACGCAGTATTTT	TRBD2	TRBV27	TRBJ2-3	NA
CASSQRPGREGVYNEQFF	TGCGCCAGCAGCCAACGACCCGGGAGGGAGGGGGTCTACAATGAGCAGTTCTTC	TRBD2	TRBV4-3	TRBJ2-1	NA
CASSESGNPYNEQFF	TGCGCCAGCAGTGAGTCAGGCAACCCCTACAATGAGCAGTTCTTC	NA	TRBV10-2	TRBJ2-1	NA
CAIGRNEKLFF	TGTGCTATAGGGCGTAATGAAAAACTGTTTTTT	NA	TRBV28	TRBJ1-4	NA
CASSFRDTLNYGYTF	TGTGCCAGCAGCTTCCGGGACACCCTTAACTATGGCTACACCTTC	NA	TRBV7-9	TRBJ1-2	NA
CASSQDPGSGRKNIQYF	TGTGCCAGCAGCCAAGACCCCGGCTCTGGGCGGAAAAACATTCAGTACTTC	NA	TRBV14	TRBJ2-4	NA
CASSPRLNPEPETQYF	TGTGCCAGCAGCCCCCGACTCAACCCCGAGCCAGAGACCCAGTACTTC	NA	TRBV7-8	TRBJ2-5	NA
CASTVRGNEQFF	TGTGCCAGCACGGTAAGGGGGAATGAGCAGTTCTTC	NA	TRBV28	TRBJ2-1	NA
CATSRDPTGTGELFF	TGTGCCACCAGCAGAGATCCCACCGGCACCGGGGAGCTGTTTTTT	NA	TRBV15	TRBJ2-2	NA
CASTEQQGTDTQYF	TGCGCCAGCACAGAACAACAGGGCACAGATACGCAGTATTTT	NA	TRBV5-1	TRBJ2-3	NA
CASSPLGGGTEAFF	TGTGCCAGCAGTCCACTTGGGGGAGGGACTGAAGCTTTCTTT	NA	TRBV28	TRBJ1-1	NA
CASSPQSYEQYF	TGTGCCAGCAGCCCCCAGTCCTACGAGCAGTACTTC	NA	TRBV7-8	TRBJ2-7	once
CASSRGLAGPRTDTQYF	TGCGCCAGCAGTCGGGGACTAGCGGGACCCCGCACAGATACGCAGTATTTT	TRBD2	TRBV23-1	TRBJ2-3	NA
CASSGLHSYEQYF	TGCGCCAGCAGCGGGCTCCACTCCTACGAGCAGTACTTC	NA	TRBV5-1	TRBJ2-7	NA
CASSLYGTLTMNTEAFF	TGTGCCAGTAGTTTATACGGGACGTTAACCATGAACACTGAAGCTTTCTTT	NA	TRBV19	TRBJ1-1	NA
CASSLEDYSGANVLTF	TGTGCCAGCAGTTTAGAGGATTACTCTGGGGCCAACGTCCTGACTTTC	NA	TRBV28	TRBJ2-6	NA
CASSPQGASLTDTQYF	TGTGCCAGCAGCCCCCAGGGAGCGTCGCTGACAGATACGCAGTATTTT	NA	TRBV13	TRBJ2-3	NA